The sequence of this T cell receptor beta chain was determined in a study of CD8 T cells in Susac syndrome. Study as a whole: Among the sequenced Susac syndrome patients, five or six had active disease while under ten were in remission.

To note about this clonotype: What it binds is not known.

RNA amounts of roughly 0.45 to 1 ug underwent reverse transcription with random hexamers. MiXCR was run by TCRdb on the immunoSEQ multiplex PCR reads, yielding one entry per CDR3 protein. Found here are 150,000 to 200,000 distinct CDR3 sequences, around 95% of them singletons; the top ten hold 0.075% to 0.1%. Study findings and constraints: No clonal expansion appeared among CD4+ T cells in Susac patients.

The CDR3 sequence is 14 residues long. From germline, CDR1 is LGHDT and CDR2 YNNKEL (reference sequence). V shed 4 bases and J 5 bases; nucleotides not matched to a gene: 5. TCR beta sequencing was performed on blood CD8+ and CD4+ T cells. Sequenced sample: CD4+ T cells from PBMCs. The chain carries TRBV3-1 and TRBJ2-7, with 10 nucleotides matching TRBD1. The TCR originated in a human donor with Susac syndrome. The CDR3 nucleotides are TGTGCCAGCAGCCGGGACAGGGGTCGCAACGAGCAGTACTTC. This sequence encodes CASSRDRGRNEQYF.